What follows are 31 T cell receptor beta chains derived from one specimen sequenced in a study of T cells in Graves' hyperthyroidism and ophthalmopathy. Amplification targeted TCR beta CDR3 regions from RNA transcripts. The study used the HTBI primer set for a first-round RT-PCR of the TCR CDR3. TCRdb called the multiplex PCR reads again in MiXCR, with one record for every CDR3 protein. The data contain about 350,000 distinct CDR3 sequences, approximately 15% of them seen just once; the ten biggest clones take up roughly 24%. Sequencing was carried out using blood. Receptors originate from a woman aged 25 to 39 with Graves' hyperthyroidism.

The chain is built from TRBV28 and TRBJ1-1; 8 bases are shared with TRBD1. Per the germline V gene, CDR1 is MDHEN and CDR2 is SYDVKM. The junction had 6 bases not matched to a gene; V was cut back by 3 bases and J by 6 bases. The CDR3 loop spans 14 amino acids. CDR3 bases: TGTGCCAGCAGTTTCGCAGGGGGCAGAGCTGAAGCTTTCTTT. This encodes CASSFAGGRAEAFF.

The CDR3 sequence is CACLDSRQAGELFF. The CDR3 coding sequence is TGTGCCTGCCTCGATTCTCGACAGGCCGGGGAGCTGTTTTTT. The chain uses TRBV30 and TRBJ2-2; a weak D match, TRBD1 (6 bases). V was cut by 6 bases and J by 6 bases, with 17 bases left in between. The CDR3 totals 14 residues. Per germline, CDR1 GTSNPN and CDR2 SVGIG (reference sequence).

This clonotype was seen a handful of times. This rearrangement joins TRBV7-2 to TRBJ2-3; a weak D match, TRBD1 (6 bases). The DNA end lines up better with TRBJ1-5; the J call may be wrong. From germline, CDR1 is SGHTA and CDR2 FQGNSA. The CDR3 spans 16 residues. CDR3 region: CASSRRTAESTDTQHF. The CDR3, as DNA: TGTGCCAGCAGCCGTCGGACAGCGGAAAGCACAGATACGCAGCATTTT.

This clonotype has at least ten counts. The rearrangement joins TRBV7-8 to TRBJ1-4; no clear D. Germline assignment: CDR1 SGHVS and CDR2 FQNEAQ. Trimming stripped 1 base from V and 0 bases from J, with 6 bases between. The CDR3 has 15 residues. The CDR3 is CASSLGFATNEKLFF. Written as DNA, the CDR3 is TGTGCCAGCAGCTTAGGGTTTGCAACTAATGAAAAACTGTTTTTT.

The table lists this clonotype with many counts. The chain joins TRBV19 to TRBJ1-2; D remains unclear. Germline-derived CDR1 and CDR2 are LNHDA and SQIVND (reference sequence). V lost 11 bases and J 5 bases, leaving 12 bases between the germline ends. This CDR3 contains 11 residues. CDR3 sequence: CAGETDYGYTF. In DNA, the CDR3 is TGTGCCGGCGAAACTGATTATGGCTACACCTTC.

This clonotype was recorded at least ten times. The genes are TRBV6-2 or TRBV6-3 and TRBJ1-1; D remains unclear. The V and J ends lost 5 bases and 1 base respectively, with 8 bases between them. This CDR3 is built from 13 residues. Germline V gene lookup returns CDR1 MNHEY and CDR2 SVGEGT. Here the CDR3 reads CASSHDRNTEAFF. The CDR3 DNA follows: TGTGCCAGCAGTCACGACCGGAACACTGAAGCTTTCTTT.

This clonotype has only a few counts. This chain connects TRBV5-1 to TRBJ1-1; TRBD1 agrees at 7 bases. The trim removed 4 bases at V and 3 bases at J, leaving 9 bases unmatched. CDR3 length: 15 amino acids. Germline V gene sequence: CDR1 SGHRS, CDR2 YFSETQ. The chain's CDR3 is CASSRRTGGDTEAFF. The CDR3 region has the DNA TGCGCCAGCAGCAGAAGGACAGGTGGTGACACTGAAGCTTTCTTT.

Ten or more counts support this clonotype. The V call is TRBV7-2, the J call TRBJ1-2; D uncertain. The germline gives CDR1 SGHTA, CDR2 FQGNSA. There are 14 residues in the CDR3. The V gene lost 0 bases and the J gene lost 4 bases, with 9 bases spanning the gap. As DNA, the CDR3 is TGTGCCAGCAGCTTAGCGCCGGACCCCTATGGCTACACCTTC. Translating it yields CASSLAPDPYGYTF.

This clonotype was seen at least ten times. V is TRBV2 and J is TRBJ1-5; D may be TRBD1 (5 bases). The germline V gene encodes CDR1 SNHLY and CDR2 FYNNEI. This CDR3 is built from 15 residues. The V end was cut by 6 bases, the J end by 1 base, with 13 bases between. The CDR3 sequence: CASRGGFNSNQPQHF. DNA of the CDR3: TGTGCCAGCAGGGGGGGTTTCAACAGCAATCAGCCCCAGCATTTT.

The rearrangement uses TRBV18 and TRBJ1-2; TRBD1 agrees at 8 bases. The CDR3 consists of 14 residues. CDR1 is KGHSH and CDR2 is LQKENI in the germline V gene. V was clipped by 1 base and J by 4 bases; unmatched bases: 2. The chain's CDR3 is CASSPQGTGYGYTF. CDR3 sequence (DNA): TGTGCCAGCTCACCACAAGGGACAGGCTATGGCTACACCTTC.

This clonotype was picked up a small number of times. V gene TRBV12-3 or TRBV12-4 combines with J gene TRBJ2-7; TRBD2 is a possible D gene (5 bases). This CDR3 contains 15 residues. V lost 8 bases and J 0 bases, leaving 17 bases between the germline ends. DNA for the CDR3: TGTGCCAGCTCACCCCGGGGTGTCAGCTCCTACGAGCAGTACTTC. This gives the protein CASSPRGVSSYEQYF.

This clonotype was detected ten times or more. The rearrangement joins TRBV28 to TRBJ1-2; D remains unclear. Trimming took 8 bases from V and 2 from J, leaving 9 bases between them. This CDR3 has 12 residues. Per germline, CDR1 MDHEN and CDR2 SYDVKM. CDR3 in amino acids: CASRVGNYGYTF. CDR3 DNA sequence: TGTGCCAGCCGTGTAGGGAACTATGGCTACACCTTC.

This clonotype was seen at least ten times. The chain is built from TRBV28 and TRBJ2-5, with 13 bases identical to TRBD2. Germline CDR1 reads MDHEN; CDR2 reads SYDVKM. V trimming: 4 bases; J trimming: 5 bases; junction bases outside the gene matches: 7. The CDR3 consists of 16 residues. Here the CDR3 reads CASSSWGTSGTETQYF. DNA of the CDR3: TGTGCCAGCAGTTCTTGGGGGACTAGCGGGACTGAGACCCAGTACTTC.

This clonotype was observed at least ten times. The chain joins TRBV19 to TRBJ1-1, with D uncertain. The V end was cut by 5 bases, the J end by 10 bases, with 20 bases between. The CDR3 loop spans 14 amino acids. Germline-derived CDR1 and CDR2 are LNHDA and SQIVND (reference sequence). The CDR3 nucleotides read TGTGCCAGTAGTCTCCCATCCGGGAATCTGGGAGCTTTCTTT. This translates into CASSLPSGNLGAFF.

This chain connects TRBV2 to TRBJ1-1, with a weak D call TRBD1 (6 bases). Germline V gene lookup returns CDR1 SNHLY and CDR2 FYNNEI. The V end was cut by 2 bases, the J end by 0 bases, with 13 bases between. This CDR3 is built from 16 residues. CDR3 nucleotides: TGTGCCAGCAGTGAACAGGGGCAGGCCTTGAACACTGAAGCTTTCTTT. Its translation: CASSEQGQALNTEAFF. Full variable domain (remainder filled in from reference TRBV2 and TRBJ1-1): EPEVTQTPSHQVTQMGQEVILRCVPISNHLYFYWYRQILGQKVEFLVSFYNNEISEKSEIFDDQFSVERPDGSNFTLKIRSTKLEDSAMYFCASSEQGQALNTEAFFGQGTRLTVV.

In its sample, this clonotype was seen many times. The rearrangement uses TRBV28 and TRBJ1-5; D perhaps matches TRBD1 (6 bases). Germline values: CDR1 MDHEN, CDR2 SYDVKM. The CDR3 spans 13 residues. The germline V and J ends were trimmed by 6 bases and 4 bases, with 10 bases remaining between them. The DNA of the CDR3 is TGTGCCAGCAGAGGGGGGGTAAATCAGCCCCAGCATTTT. It translates to CASRGGVNQPQHF.

Worth noting for this clonotype: Being one base from a much bigger clone, this may be a read error. This chain links TRBV2 with TRBJ2-7, with D possibly TRBD1 on 5 matching bases. CDR3 length equals 14 residues. Germline-derived CDR1 and CDR2 are SNHLY and FYNNEI. The CDR3: CAGSEQGTAYEQYF. Here the CDR3 DNA reads TGTGCCGGCAGTGAGCAGGGCACAGCCTACGAGCAGTACTTC.

The chain carries TRBV6-2 or TRBV6-3 and TRBJ1-4; weak D call: TRBD1 (5 bases). Germline V gives CDR1 MNHEY, CDR2 SVGEGT. Trimming pared 2 bases from V and 10 bases from J, leaving 8 bases between. This CDR3 spans 12 amino acids. The CDR3, as DNA: TGTGCCAGCAGTTACCGTGGGGGAAAACTGTTTTTT. The encoded protein is CASSYRGGKLFF.

Worth noting for this clonotype: Being one base from a much bigger clone, this may be a read error. The chain couples TRBV5-1 to TRBJ2-1; 10 bases align to TRBD1. Per the germline V gene, CDR1 is SGHRS and CDR2 is YFSETQ. The CDR3 sequence is 15 residues long. With V trimmed by 0 bases and J by 7 bases, 4 bases remained unmatched. DNA for the CDR3: TGCGCCAGCAGCTTGGAGGGACAGGGGAGGAATGAGCAGTTCTTC. This gives the protein CASSLEGQGRNEQFF. The whole variable domain, remainder taken from reference TRBV5-1 and TRBJ2-1, is KAGVTQTPRYLIKTRGQQVTLSCSPISGHRSVSWYQQTPGQGLQFLFEYFSETQRNKGNFPGRFSGRQFSNSRSEMNVSTLELGDSALYLCASSLEGQGRNEQFFGPGTRLTVL.

The chain uses TRBV19 and TRBJ2-7, with TRBD2 matching 8 bases. The germline V gene has CDR1 LNHDA and CDR2 SQIVND (reference sequence). The CDR3 length is 14 residues. V dropped 7 bases and J dropped 1; count of bases not matched to a gene: 6. CDR3 residues: CASTPGGGSYEQYF. The DNA for the CDR3 is TGTGCCAGTACGCCGGGGGGGGGGTCCTACGAGCAGTACTTC. Together with reference TRBV19 and TRBJ2-7, the CDR3 gives the full variable domain: DGGITQSPKYLFRKEGQNVTLSCEQNLNHDAMYWYRQDPGQGLRLIYYSQIVNDFQKGDIAEGYSVSREKKESFPLTVTSAQKNPTAFYLCASTPGGGSYEQYFGPGTRLTVT.

This clonotype came up many times. The J gene is TRBJ1-1, the V gene TRBV30; tentatively, D is TRBD1 (5 bases). Germline CDR1 and CDR2: GTSNPN and SVGIG (reference sequence). The V end lost 6 bases, the J end lost 4 bases, and 12 bases lay between the germline ends. This CDR3 comprises 12 residues. CDR3 protein: CACWGGGTEAFF. CDR3 DNA sequence: TGTGCCTGTTGGGGCGGGGGCACTGAAGCTTTCTTT.

This clonotype has a count of ten or more. The chain links TRBV6-5 to TRBJ2-7; 9 bases agree with TRBD2. This CDR3 region has 16 residues. The germline V gene has CDR1 MNHEY and CDR2 SVGAGI. With 2 bases clipped from V and 5 bases from J, the junction kept 10 bases outside the gene matches. For the CDR3, the DNA is TGTGCCAGCAGTTACATGTTAGCGGGAGCTGACAACGAGCAGTACTTC. This translates into CASSYMLAGADNEQYF.

This clonotype has at least ten counts. The chain has TRBV29-1 and TRBJ2-4, with 8 bases identical to TRBD2. V trimming: 6 bases; J trimming: 3 bases; junction bases outside the gene matches: 4. Germline CDR1 is SQVTM and CDR2 is ANQGSEA. The length of the CDR3 is 13 residues. This CDR3 is CSVTRGGKNIQYF. As DNA, the CDR3 is TGCAGCGTCACCCGGGGGGGCAAAAACATTCAGTACTTC. Full variable domain (remainder filled in from reference TRBV29-1 and TRBJ2-4): SAVISQKPSRDICQRGTSLTIQCQVDSQVTMMFWYRQQPGQSLTLIATANQGSEATYESGFVIDKFPISRPNLTFSTLTVSNMSPEDSSIYLCSVTRGGKNIQYFGAGTRLSVL.

The sample holds many counts of this clonotype. The chain has TRBV7-6 and TRBJ2-3; D unresolved. V was cut by 5 bases and J by 0 bases, with 9 bases left in between. This CDR3 region has 14 residues. From germline, CDR1 is SGHVS and CDR2 FNYEAQ. CDR3 nucleotides: TGTGCCAGCAGCGCCAACCCTAGCACAGATACGCAGTATTTT. Protein product: CASSANPSTDTQYF.

This clonotype was counted at least ten times. The rearrangement links TRBV13 to TRBJ1-2; the D is unclear. Germline V lookup: CDR1 PRHDT, CDR2 FYEKMQ (reference sequence). CDR3 size: 13 residues. Deletions cut 5 bases from V and 8 bases from J, with 15 bases between. CDR3 residues: CASSPPSVEGYTF. The CDR3 bases are TGTGCCAGCAGCCCCCCGTCTGTTGAGGGCTACACCTTC.

This clonotype appeared many times. The chain recombines TRBV24-1 with TRBJ2-1, with 16 bases that match TRBD2. The CDR3 spans 16 residues. With V trimmed by 3 bases and J by 10 bases, 5 bases remained unmatched. Germline CDR1 reads KGHDR; CDR2 reads SFDVKD. The CDR3 protein is CATSDPGLAGGEEQFF. For the CDR3, the DNA is TGTGCCACCAGTGATCCGGGACTAGCGGGAGGGGAGGAGCAGTTCTTC.

As regards this clonotype: This sequence may be a read error, since a much larger clone differs from it by one base. The V call is TRBV24-1, the J call TRBJ2-1; TRBD2 matches at 15 bases. Looked up from germline, CDR1 is KGHDR and CDR2 is SFDVKD. This CDR3 contains 19 residues. In nucleotides, the CDR3 is TGTGCCACCAGTAGCACCGCCTGGACTAGCGGGAGGGCTTTCGATGAGCAGCTCTTC. Protein: CATSSTAWTSGRAFDEQLF.

This clonotype was seen only a few times. The rearrangement uses TRBV25-1 and TRBJ2-1, with 7 bases matching TRBD1. The ends lost 2 bases at V and 4 bases at J; junction bases unmatched: 5. The germline V gene encodes CDR1 MGHDK and CDR2 SYGVNS. This CDR3 contains 15 residues. The CDR3 region is CASSEHRGGYNEQFF. Here the CDR3 DNA reads TGTGCCAGCAGTGAACACAGGGGTGGGTACAATGAGCAGTTCTTC.

This rearrangement joins TRBV9 to TRBJ2-3, with 8 positions matching TRBD1. This CDR3 is built from 16 residues. Losses at the gene ends were 3 bases for V and 2 bases for J; bases not matched to a gene: 8. Germline CDR1 reads SGDLS; CDR2 reads YYNGEE. As DNA, the CDR3 is TGTGCCAGCAGCGCCCAGGGGGCGCGAGTCACAGATACGCAGTATTTT. Residues: CASSAQGARVTDTQYF.

This clonotype has at least ten counts. V gene TRBV29-1 combines with J gene TRBJ1-5; D gene uncertain. The germline V gene has CDR1 SQVTM and CDR2 ANQGSEA. The ends were cut back, 4 bases at V and 2 bases at J, with 12 bases in the middle. The CDR3 consists of 14 residues. This chain's CDR3 is CSVGGARGNQPQHF. The DNA for the CDR3 is TGCAGCGTTGGAGGAGCGAGGGGCAATCAGCCCCAGCATTTT.

Ten or more counts support this clonotype. Germline is not matched at one junction end, which may reflect a read error. This chain connects TRBV7-7 to TRBJ2-3, with D possibly TRBD2 on 5 matching bases. The CDR3 loop spans 13 amino acids. Germline loops: CDR1 SSHAT, CDR2 FNYEAQ (reference sequence). CDR3 in DNA: TGTGCTAGCAGCTTGGGAGCCGCAGATACGCAGTATTTT. Residues: CASSLGAADTQYF.